Below, 8 T cell receptor beta chains from the same sample are listed, as sequenced in a study of T-cell reconstitution after alpha-beta-depleted transplantation in children. Preparing the TCRbeta library involved the use of unique molecular identifiers. TCRdb re-analysed the PCR reads in MiXCR, keeping a single row per CDR3 protein. The data contain about 830,000 distinct CDR3 sequences, 16% of them singletons. Material: PBMCs, mostly from graft donor cells, obtained 360 days after TCRalphabeta/CD19-depleted stem cell transplant. These receptors were collected from a male patient younger than 18 who had a stem cell transplant for acute lymphoblastic leukemia, so the T cells may come from the graft donor.

V gene TRBV7-6 combines with J gene TRBJ2-7; D unresolved. CDR3 length equals 15 residues. Trimming removed 3 bases from V and 2 bases from J, with 14 bases in between. Germline V gene data show CDR1 as SGHVS and CDR2 as FNYEAQ. The CDR3 sequence: CASSFRADSPYEQYF. CDR3 in DNA: TGTGCCAGCAGCTTCCGGGCCGATAGTCCCTACGAGCAGTACTTC.

This chain uses TRBV7-9 with TRBJ2-7, with D tentatively TRBD1 (6 bases). The CDR3 contains 15 residues. Trimming pared 5 bases from V and 2 bases from J, leaving 16 bases between. CDR1 SEHNR and CDR2 FQNEAQ come from the germline V gene (reference sequence). CDR3 in DNA: TGTGCCAGCAGCCCCGTTGTACAGGGACCCTACGAGCAGTACTTC. It specifies CASSPVVQGPYEQYF.

This chain connects TRBV3-1 to TRBJ2-1, with 7 bases fitting TRBD1. Trimming cost V 6 bases and J 9 bases; bases outside gene matches: 11. Looked up from germline, CDR1 is LGHDT and CDR2 is YNNKEL (reference sequence). The CDR3 consists of 14 residues. The CDR3 loop reads CASRKDRSRGEQFF. CDR3 nucleotides: TGTGCCAGCAGAAAGGACAGGTCCCGGGGTGAGCAGTTCTTC.

This clonotype showed up just a few times. This chain uses TRBV5-6 with TRBJ2-1; 8 positions match TRBD2. J lost 3 bases, V lost 1 base, and 6 bases had no gene match. Germline V gives CDR1 SGHDT, CDR2 YYEEEE. The CDR3 loop spans 16 amino acids. CDR3 DNA sequence: TGTGCCAGCAGCTTGACGGGAGGGCCCGTCTACAATGAGCAGTTCTTC. Its translation is CASSLTGGPVYNEQFF.

J is TRBJ2-2 and V is TRBV20-1; maybe TRBD1 (5 bases). From germline, CDR1 is DFQATT and CDR2 SNEGSKA (reference sequence). The ends were cut back, 0 bases at V and 6 bases at J, with 14 bases in the middle. The CDR3 sequence is 15 residues long. The CDR3 region is CSARDPGRDPGELFF. The CDR3 bases are TGCAGTGCTAGAGATCCTGGCAGGGATCCCGGGGAGCTGTTTTTT.

The gene calls are TRBV5-1 and TRBJ1-4; D gene uncertain. Germline-derived CDR1 and CDR2 are SGHRS and YFSETQ. This CDR3 comprises 15 residues. V lost 0 bases and J lost 4, with 10 bases in between. The CDR3 loop is CASSLGYSFNEKLFF. CDR3 coding DNA: TGCGCCAGCAGCTTGGGGTACAGTTTTAATGAAAAACTGTTTTTT.

In its sample, this clonotype was seen once. The chain has TRBV5-1 and TRBJ2-7, with D perhaps TRBD1 (6 bases). Germline V CDR1 and CDR2: SGHRS, YFSETQ. The V and J ends lost 4 bases and 3 bases respectively, with 11 bases between them. CDR3 length equals 13 residues. CDR3 coding DNA: TGCGCCAGCAGCCCTGGGGGCTACTACGAGCAGTACTTC. Translating gives CASSPGGYYEQYF.

In its sample, this clonotype was seen a few times. The chain recombines TRBV5-1 with TRBJ2-4; 8 bases match TRBD2. CDR1 SGHRS and CDR2 YFSETQ come from the germline V gene. V dropped 0 bases and J dropped 0; count of bases not matched to a gene: 11. The CDR3 is made up of 19 amino acids. This CDR3 is CASSLARSPGGLAKNIQYF. CDR3 DNA sequence: TGCGCCAGCAGCTTGGCACGAAGCCCGGGGGGGCTAGCCAAAAACATTCAGTACTTC.